The sequence of this TCR beta chain was determined in a study of cytomegalovirus exposure and HLA in healthy donors. Study conclusions and caveats: Most TCRs appeared rarely, but some public TCRs recurred in many donors. Diagnosis of cytomegalovirus status made by the classifier reportedly showed high specificity and sensitivity.

The donors formed part of the approximately 130-subject validation cohort, distinct from the roughly 620-subject first cohort. This CDR3 region has 15 residues. The V gene end was trimmed by 6 bases and the J gene end by 2 bases; junction bases not matched to a gene: 6. The V gene's germline CDR1 is MDHEN and CDR2 SYDVKM. Worth noting for this clone: Its cognate antigen is unknown.

Clones were sequenced by immunoSEQ multiplex PCR, and TCRdb holds only the in-frame ones, with some missing. The data hold some 250,000 clones, with around 87% observed a single time. The receptor's source is a young woman in good health and CMV-seropositive. The sample taken for sequencing was PBMCs. J is TRBJ2-7 and V is TRBV28; 11 bases are shared with TRBD2. The CDR3: CASSWGGLAAYEQYF. Here the CDR3 DNA reads TGTGCCAGCAGCTGGGGGGGACTAGCGGCCTACGAGCAGTACTTC.